Listed here are 23 T cell receptor beta chains from one sample, sequenced in a study of blood T cell repertoires in COVID-19 (dated by TCRdb to the early 2020s). Preparation of the library involved the immunoSEQ multiplex PCR assay. Here the immuneACCESS table is served through TCRdb, limited to in-frame sequences with V and J called. Missing clones are a known gap in these copies; in checked studies unresolved V genes cover under half, and the rest lacks a known reason. The sample yields hundreds of thousands of clones; 85% to 90% were counted once. The ten largest clones represent about an eighth of the sample. The source material was peripheral blood. These receptors were obtained from a human donor in a cohort sampled during active COVID-19.

J is TRBJ1-1 and V is TRBV19; D possibly corresponds to TRBD1 (5 bases). V dropped 11 bases and J dropped 0 bases, with 13 bases sitting between them. Germline values: CDR1 LNHDA, CDR2 SQIVND (reference sequence). The CDR3 totals 13 residues. The CDR3 loop reads CASKRQMNTEAFF. The CDR3 DNA reads as TGTGCCTCCAAACGACAGATGAACACTGAAGCTTTCTTT.

This clone has just a few counts. The chain joins TRBV11-2 to TRBJ1-2; possibly TRBD1 for D (6 bases). Trimming took 5 bases from V and 4 from J, leaving 14 bases between them. Germline CDR1 is SGHAT and CDR2 is FQNNGV. The CDR3 extends over 14 amino acids. The CDR3 sequence is CASSLGLQGYGYTF. CDR3 in DNA: TGTGCCAGCAGCCTGGGACTACAGGGCTATGGCTACACCTTC.

The J gene is TRBJ1-1, the V gene TRBV30; D is undetermined. Deletions cut 4 bases from V and 0 bases from J, with 12 bases between. The CDR3 is 14 residues long. Germline V CDR1 and CDR2: GTSNPN, SVGIG (reference sequence). CDR3 in amino acids: CAWTKSPVNTEAFF. The CDR3, as DNA: TGTGCCTGGACAAAGTCCCCAGTGAACACTGAAGCTTTCTTT.

This chain connects TRBV7-6 to TRBJ2-1, with 8 bases that match TRBD2. CDR1 SGHVS and CDR2 FNYEAQ come from the germline V gene. The CDR3 has 16 residues. V lost 6 bases to trimming and J lost 4 bases; unmatched junction nucleotides: 11. Here the CDR3 DNA reads TGTGCCAGCAGGCCGAGCGGGAGAGGTGGTTACAATGAGCAGTTCTTC. Translating gives CASRPSGRGGYNEQFF.

The chain recombines TRBV5-1 with TRBJ2-5; no definite D call. The ends were cut back, 7 bases at V and 2 bases at J, with 9 bases in the middle. Germline loops: CDR1 SGHRS, CDR2 YFSETQ. This CDR3 has 12 residues. The CDR3 nucleotides read TGCGCCAGCGTTGGGCAGCAAGAGACCCAGTACTTC. Translating gives CASVGQQETQYF.

The chain joins TRBV3-1 (or the pseudogene TRBV3-2) to TRBJ2-1; 7 bases map to TRBD2. The CDR3 loop spans 16 amino acids. The J segment lost 3 bases and the V segment lost 0 bases, leaving 5 bases of the junction unmatched. Germline loops: CDR1 LGHDT, CDR2 YNNKEL (reference sequence). CDR3 nucleotides: TGTGCCAGCAGCCAAGACAGAACTAGCGTCTACAATGAGCAGTTCTTC. Its translation is CASSQDRTSVYNEQFF.

This chain connects TRBV7-2 to TRBJ2-7, with 8 bases aligning to TRBD1. Unmatched junction bases numbered 5, after V lost 0 bases and J lost 4 bases. Germline V gene sequence: CDR1 SGHTA, CDR2 FQGNSA. The length of the CDR3 is 15 residues. CDR3 sequence reads: CASSLAQGALYEQYF. The CDR3 DNA reads TGTGCCAGCAGCTTAGCCCAGGGGGCGCTGTACGAGCAGTACTTC.

Worth noting for this clone: The junction and the germline gene differ at one end; a read error may be behind it. This chain joins TRBV20-1 and TRBJ2-1, with TRBD1 matching over 12 bases. CDR3 size: 11 residues. From germline, CDR1 is DFQATT and CDR2 SNEGSKA (reference sequence). The CDR3 here is CSAPRGTGGVF. CDR3 DNA: TGCAGTGCCCCTAGGGGGACAGGGGGCGTCTTC.

The chain couples TRBV28 to TRBJ1-2; 7 bases align to TRBD1. The CDR3 is 14 amino acids. V lost 3 bases to trimming and J lost 3 bases; unmatched junction nucleotides: 4. The germline gives CDR1 MDHEN, CDR2 SYDVKM. The CDR3 protein is CASSLTGNYYGYTF. In DNA form, the CDR3 reads TGTGCCAGCAGTTTGACAGGGAACTACTATGGCTACACCTTC.

In DNA, the CDR3 is TGTGCCAGCAGGGGACAGGGGACGGTAGCCGGGGAGCTGTTTTTT. Its protein product is CASRGQGTVAGELFF. The chain combines TRBV2 with TRBJ2-2, with 10 positions matching TRBD1. V was clipped by 6 bases and J by 6 bases; unmatched bases: 7. Per germline, CDR1 SNHLY and CDR2 FYNNEI. The CDR3 covers 15 residues.

The chain combines TRBV7-9 with TRBJ2-3; 7 bases match TRBD1. Trimming removed 7 bases from V and 0 bases from J; junction bases left unmatched: 4. The CDR3 contains 14 residues. CDR1 is SEHNR, CDR2 FQNEAQ, per germline (reference sequence). Written as DNA, the CDR3 is TGTGCCAGCACTGGGACAGCTAGCACAGATACGCAGTATTTT. This sequence encodes CASTGTASTDTQYF. Full variable domain (missing parts from reference TRBV7-9 and TRBJ2-3): DTGVSQNPRHKITKRGQNVTFRCDPISEHNRLYWYRQTLGQGPEFLTYFQNEAQLEKSRLLSDRFSAERPKGSFSTLEIQRTEQGDSAMYLCASTGTASTDTQYFGPGTRLTVL.

This sequence joins TRBV19 and TRBJ1-5; 7 bases fit TRBD1. The length of the CDR3 is 15 residues. V shed 6 bases and J 4 bases; nucleotides not matched to a gene: 9. CDR1 LNHDA and CDR2 SQIVND come from the germline V gene (reference sequence). The CDR3, as DNA: TGTGCCAGTAGGGACAGGTGGGGCCTAAATCAGCCCCAGCATTTT. It is translated as CASRDRWGLNQPQHF.

This clone was counted at least ten times. The rearrangement joins TRBV28 to TRBJ2-1; the D gene is possibly TRBD1 (7 bases). Trimming shortened V by 6 bases and J by 5 bases, and 17 bases separated the two germline ends. The CDR3 extends over 15 amino acids. Germline V CDR1 and CDR2: MDHEN, SYDVKM. CDR3 in DNA: TGTGCCAGCAGGCACGACAGGGTAGCGGACAATGAGCAGTTCTTC. Amino acids: CASRHDRVADNEQFF.

J is TRBJ2-2 and V is TRBV14, with TRBD1 matching 7 bases. Germline lookup yields CDR1 SGHDN and CDR2 FVKESK. The CDR3 totals 16 residues. The ends lost 0 bases at V and 3 bases at J; junction bases unmatched: 4. CDR3 sequence (DNA): TGTGCCAGCAGCCAAGACAGGGGGATATACACCGGGGAGCTGTTTTTT. Protein: CASSQDRGIYTGELFF.

The chain joins TRBV6-5 to TRBJ1-6; 7 bases agree with TRBD1. Trimming took 7 bases from V and 7 from J; bases not matched to a gene: 4. The germline CDR1 and CDR2 sequences are MNHEY and SVGAGI. The CDR3 totals 13 residues. The CDR3: CASNRGVNSPLHF. The CDR3, as DNA: TGTGCCAGCAACAGGGGTGTGAATTCACCCCTCCACTTT.

The chain is built from TRBV6-1 and TRBJ1-1; unclear D gene. V was cut by 3 bases and J by 3 bases, with 11 bases left in between. There are 14 residues in the CDR3. The germline V gene encodes CDR1 MNHNS and CDR2 SASEGT. The CDR3 sequence: CASSDWTLDTEAFF. The CDR3 region has the DNA TGTGCCAGCAGTGATTGGACTCTCGACACTGAAGCTTTCTTT.

The chain couples TRBV7-9 to TRBJ2-3; D remains unclear. Germline V gene sequence: CDR1 SEHNR, CDR2 FQNEAQ (reference sequence). V lost 5 bases, J lost 2 bases, and 8 bases lay in between. The length of the CDR3 is 13 residues. In nucleotides, the CDR3 is TGTGCCAGCAGCCGAGATGCCACAGATACGCAGTATTTT. This encodes CASSRDATDTQYF.

CDR3 amino acids: CASRNYRGRTNGYTF. In DNA form, the CDR3 reads TGTGCCAGCAGGAATTACAGGGGGAGGACTAATGGCTACACCTTC. The V gene is TRBV5-6, the J gene TRBJ1-2; 8 positions agree with TRBD1. The germline gives CDR1 SGHDT, CDR2 YYEEEE. The CDR3 spans 15 residues. J gave up 6 bases and V 5 bases, and 12 bases lay outside the gene matches.

The chain is built from TRBV6-1 and TRBJ2-5; D remains unclear. This CDR3 has 15 amino acids. Trimming shortened V by 6 bases and J by 1 base, and 15 bases separated the two germline ends. Looked up from germline, CDR1 is MNHNS and CDR2 is SASEGT. CDR3 coding DNA: TGTGCCAGCAGCTGGGTCGGGTCGGTCCAAGAGACCCAGTACTTC. Amino acids: CASSWVGSVQETQYF.

The rearrangement joins TRBV10-3 to TRBJ1-5; TRBD1 agrees at 9 bases. Germline V gene lookup returns CDR1 ENHRY and CDR2 SYGVKD. The CDR3 loop spans 13 amino acids. V shed 10 bases, J shed 5 bases, and the junction held 6 bases outside the gene matches. The CDR3 sequence is CASSGTGHQPQHF. The CDR3 nucleotides are TGTGCCAGTTCCGGGACAGGGCATCAGCCCCAGCATTTT.

This sequence joins TRBV7-9 and TRBJ2-3; the D is unclear. This CDR3 has 13 amino acids. Between the trimmed V and J ends, which lost 2 bases and 2 bases, there was a span of 5 bases. Germline assignment: CDR1 SEHNR and CDR2 FQNEAQ (reference sequence). Here the CDR3 DNA reads TGTGCCAGCAGCTTACTGTTCACAGATACGCAGTATTTT. Translating it yields CASSLLFTDTQYF.

The rearrangement joins TRBV28 to TRBJ1-5, with D possibly TRBD1 on 5 matching bases. V lost 4 bases and J 4 bases, leaving 8 bases between the germline ends. The CDR3 has 13 residues. The germline CDR1 and CDR2 sequences are MDHEN and SYDVKM. DNA of the CDR3: TGTGCCAGCAGTTGGTACAGGAATCAGCCCCAGCATTTT. Translating gives CASSWYRNQPQHF.

Written as DNA, the CDR3 is TGTGCCAGCTCACCACGGCGGGTTGGGACTTACCGCAATGAGCAGTTCTTC. Amino acids: CASSPRRVGTYRNEQFF. The chain combines TRBV18 with TRBJ2-1; possible D gene TRBD2, 6 bases. This CDR3 is 17 amino acids long. The germline CDR1 and CDR2 sequences are KGHSH and LQKENI. Trimming shortened V by 1 base and J by 6 bases, and 19 bases separated the two germline ends.